The T cell receptor (beta chain) described here comes from a study of cytomegalovirus exposure and HLA in healthy donors (TCRdb year 2017). Some background on the complete study: According to an earlier analysis of several hundred of the donors, roughly 180 million T cells yielded 90 million to 140 million unique TCR beta sequences and approximately 300 Gb of sequence data. The number of donors typed differed by locus, with 629-630 for A, B, C, DRB1 and DQB1, 522 for DQA1, about 610 for DPA1, and around 430 for DPB1. The genetic ancestry cluster associated with self-reported Caucasian donors included roughly 84% of the roughly 400 genotyped donors. Several DR-DQ haplotypes were treated as single units for association and clustering because of strong linkage in the cohort. Using immunosequencing, the study profiled T cell repertoires from approximately 700 subjects and related those repertoires to cytomegalovirus serostatus. Class I and class II HLA loci were covered by the typing at four-digit resolution. In the later analysis, no new phenotypic data were used to find candidate immune exposures; instead, reliance was placed on TCR beta sequences and their occurrence across donors. A later genetic analysis used genome-wide SNP genotypes for 398 of the 666 donors, treating that subset as a discovery cohort. Donor age, sex, ethnicity and CMV serostatus were collected together with the repertoire data. The study was designed to test whether signatures of past pathogen exposure could be identified by cataloging public T cell receptors. An early release covering roughly 600 HLA-typed donors comprised about 300 gigabases of sequencing data and roughly 86 million unique TCR sequences. Along with the approximately 700-subject first cohort, a separate validation cohort of 120 different subjects was used. To study patterns of TCR occurrence, a later analysis re-analyzed previously published TCR beta repertoires from 550 to 800 donors and added high-resolution HLA genotyping. Among around 400 genotyped donors of the cohort, an average of roughly 230,000 unique TCR beta nucleotide sequences was sequenced per donor, of which approximately 19% were non-productive. High-throughput TCR immunosequencing, statistical association of individual TCRs with disease status, and machine learning were combined to predict cytomegalovirus infection status. Every repertoire in the discovery cohort had been generated on one and the same sequencing platform. To decide whether each TCR beta V gene segment behaved as functional or pseudogenic, an earlier analysis of some 570 of the donors relied on high-throughput TCR beta sequencing.

The study at large found these results: In a later analysis, HLA-associated TCR beta chains were found to be more clonally expanded and to have lower generation probabilities than equally common non-associated chains. When HLA alleles, especially DR and DQ, strongly co-occurred, attributing TCR associations to individual alleles was difficult. In a later genetic analysis, fewer N-insertions in productive TCRs were reported among donors in an Asian-associated ancestry cluster than the roughly 710-donor mean. The authors suggested that the approach could potentially be generalized to other disease states and immunological phenotypes. Presence/absence analyses assumed roughly uniform sequencing depth across donors, an assumption that may not hold. According to a later analysis, TCR association rates differed among HLA loci, with DRB1 alleles showing the most associated TCRs and HLA-C alleles showing the fewest. The earlier analysis of 450 to 700 of the donors excluded approximately 15 rarely observed V segments, including chromosome 9 orphons, because counts were too low. In both the original and validation cohorts, the classifier was reported to diagnose cytomegalovirus status with high specificity and sensitivity. In the study, approximately 150 TCR beta chains were listed as associated with cytomegalovirus. A further reported finding was that TCR beta sequences accurately predicted the HLA-A and HLA-B alleles for most subjects in the first cohort. A few of the identified cytomegalovirus-associated TCR beta chains were confirmed in vitro to be specific for cytomegalovirus antigens. A group of highly shared sequence variants was considered likely to be a technical artifact of the sequencing pipeline. An earlier analysis of around 500 of the donors showed that most TCR beta V segments appeared in productive rearrangements either about 87% or about 30% of the time, which broadly matched IMGT annotations. Specific HLA alleles were associated with over 15,000 TCR beta sequences at a false discovery rate of 0.05 in a later analysis. Correlated functional status among segregating V segments might reflect linkage disequilibrium, but an unknown experimental factor could not be ruled out. The only immune exposure information available for the cohort was CMV serostatus. A later analysis reported that several top co-occurrence clusters appeared linked to parvovirus B19, influenza, CMV and Epstein-Barr virus. In a later analysis, most CMV-associated TCR beta chains were found to appear HLA-restricted, with HLA associations seemingly driven largely by CMV exposure. In a later genetic analysis, a missense DCLRE1C variant was associated with V-gene and J-gene trimming of TCR beta chains, and the association was replicated in an independent cohort. The 87-base-pair reads could not distinguish some IMGT-functional V segments, including TRBV6-2 and TRBV6-3, so those segments were excluded. This cohort had only TCR beta chains sequenced, and the lack of alpha or paired-chain data limited which features could be detected. Because some donors lacked HLA typing at each locus, the association tests relied only on the typed subset. Across donors, most TCR sequences were observed very rarely, whereas some public TCRs were present in many individuals.

The CDR3 runs 16 amino acids, cysteine and phenylalanine included. Left in the record is the CDR3 DNA by itself, 48 bases read in frame from the first base. The germline V gene (reference sequence) supplies CDR1 MNHNY and CDR2 SVGAGI. Trimming takes 2 bases from V and 4 bases from J, and the germline ends sit 18 bases apart. The cohort comprised 710 or so healthy bone marrow donors. Cohort members were all nominally healthy when sampled, although unrecorded immune exposures were likely present. The donor tested CMV seropositive, placing the donor among the 290 or so seropositive members of the cohort. A peripheral blood sample was collected from each donor, and TCR beta sequencing was performed on peripheral blood mononuclear cells. Genomic DNA was extracted from the blood cell samples with the Qiagen DNeasy Blood Extraction Kit. To prepare the library, the immunoSEQ multiplex PCR assay was applied. The multiplex PCR relied on a mix of 60 forward primers for TCR Vbeta segments and 13 reverse primers for TCR Jbeta segments. The CDR3 region of rearranged TCR beta genes was amplified from genomic DNA by a multiplex PCR assay. The amplified TCR beta libraries were sequenced on the Illumina HiSeq System as 87-base-pair reads. From the authors' description of their analysis: A later analysis counted tens of millions of unique TCR beta chains across the 666 repertoires, and roughly 11 million of these chains were shared by at least two donors. To remove PCR and sequencing errors, raw reads were error-corrected and collapsed into unique sequences using a nearest-neighbor algorithm that merged closely related sequences. CDR3 sequences were aligned to IMGT reference sequences to assign V, D and J gene segments. Each retained sequence needed at least a six-nucleotide match to both a V gene segment and a J gene segment. Rearrangements were called productive when the CDR3 lacked stop codons and stayed in frame with V and J; all others were non-productive. CDR3 was defined according to IMGT convention as the region running from the second conserved V-encoded cysteine to the conserved J-encoded phenylalanine. The earlier analysis of around 640 of the donors excluded sequences that lacked an unambiguous match to a single V gene segment. In an earlier analysis of approximately 610 of the donors, V segments were called functional above 56.7% productive rearrangements and were called segregating when the between-donor standard deviation exceeded 5%. A statistical classification framework was built to diagnose cytomegalovirus status from the catalog of TCR beta chain sequences. In a later analysis, V and J genes were assigned by comparing TCR nucleotide sequences against IMGT/GENE-DB human TR gene sequences. A later analysis assigned CDR3 sequences and most-parsimonious VDJ recombination scenarios with the TCRdist pipeline. In a later analysis, every TCR beta chain was defined by the combination of its CDR3 amino acid sequence and its V-gene family, and reads without a unique V-gene family were dropped. In a later analysis, a few hundred highly shared, low-generation-probability nucleotide sequences were removed to address suspected cross-contamination and a sequencing artifact. In a later analysis, a clonal expansion index was calculated for each public chain from normalized within-repertoire ranks of inferred template counts. A later analysis computed generation probabilities with a VDJ recombination model fitted to out-of-frame rearrangements, and checked the results against IGoR. In a later analysis, TCR-TCR, TCR-HLA and TCR-CMV co-occurrence was scored with hypergeometric tests, and a repertoire-size bias correction was applied to TCR pairs. A later analysis estimated false discovery rates by permuting HLA or CMV assignments 20 times. In a later analysis, co-occurring TCRs were grouped with DBSCAN, and TCRdist sequence similarity was added when clustering was performed within HLA-allele-positive subsets. Repertoires with fewer than 30,000 or more than 120,000 public chains, plus five repertoires with anomalous nucleotide sharing, were excluded from co-occurrence clustering. TCRdb took over this immuneACCESS table, retaining in-frame rearrangements with V and J assigned. Such tables are incomplete; in checked studies, under half of the missing clones stem from an unresolved V gene, and the remainder is unexplained. For V, J and clone size, that table is used; D and trimming come from the DNA. The sample data list around 120,000 clones, and roughly 80% of these were observed just once. The ten largest clones add up to 30% of the sample.

Concerning this clone: Its antigen is unknown. No much larger clone is present one base from it, and per-base qualities are unavailable.

The V and J segments used are TRBV6-6 and TRBJ2-7; possibly the D gene is TRBD2, per 6 matching bases. Sequencing was carried out using PBMCs. The sequence derives from a man aged 55 to 70 in good health and CMV-seropositive. The sequenced DNA: TGTGCCAGCAGTTACCCAGACAGATCCGGGAGTTACGAGCAGTACTTC. Protein translation: CASSYPDRSGSYEQYF.